This is a list of T cell receptor beta chains from one sample in a study of a mutant IDH1 vaccine in newly diagnosed glioma. These receptors have no identified antigens. Generated by immunoSEQ multiplex PCR, the TCRdb table keeps only in-frame clones and is missing some. The sample has tens of thousands of clones, around 81% seen once. The sample was PBMCs, taken from a glioma patient whose treatment included an IDH1 peptide vaccine. The receptors stem from a man younger than 40 with glioma. Each CDR3 is given with its conserved first and last residue. A D gene is named only where the DNA matches it firmly. For some rows the clone size is stated as once, few or many, or as a class when expanded; others skip it.

len | abundance | j_gene | d_gene | v_gene | CDR3nt | CDR3aa
15 | NA | TRBJ2-5 | TRBD2 | TRBV2 | TGTGCCAGCAGTGAAGGCTTGCGGGGGGTGGAGACCCAGTACTTC | CASSEGLRGVETQYF
17 | NA | TRBJ2-1 | TRBD2 | TRBV9 | TGTGCCAGCAGCGTAGAGATCCTAGCGGGGGGTATCAATGAGCAGTTCTTC | CASSVEILAGGINEQFF
16 | NA | TRBJ1-4 | TRBD1 | TRBV5-6 | TGTGCCAGCAGCTTGGCAACGGGACAGCTCAATGAAAAACTGTTTTTT | CASSLATGQLNEKLFF
13 | NA | TRBJ1-1 | NA | TRBV30 | TGTGCCTGGGGGGACCCGCGCAACACTGAAGCTTTCTTT | CAWGDPRNTEAFF
16 | few | TRBJ2-2 | TRBD1 | TRBV5-1 | TGCGCCAGCACCCGACAGGGGAATCCGAACACCGGGGAGCTGTTTTTT | CASTRQGNPNTGELFF
18 | NA | TRBJ1-5 | TRBD1 | TRBV2 | TGTGCCAGCAGTGAAGCAAGGTTGAACAGGGGTGCGGATCAGCCCCAGCATTTT | CASSEARLNRGADQPQHF
17 | NA | TRBJ2-1 | TRBD1 | TRBV19 | TGTGCCAGTAGTAAGAGGATCCCGGGACAGGGATCAAATGAGCAGTTCTTC | CASSKRIPGQGSNEQFF
11 | NA | TRBJ2-1 | NA | TRBV20-1 | TGCAGTGCTCCCGACAGCGGTGAGCAGTTCTTC | CSAPDSGEQFF
14 | few | TRBJ1-5 | NA | TRBV6-1 | TGTGCCAGCAACCCGACAGGTAGCAATCAGCCCCAGCATTTT | CASNPTGSNQPQHF
16 | medium-sized | TRBJ2-1 | TRBD2 | TRBV19 | TGTGCCAGTAGTATCAGCGGGAGGAGCTCCTACAATGAGCAGTTCTTC | CASSISGRSSYNEQFF
13 | NA | TRBJ2-3 | NA | TRBV6-5 | TGTGCCAGCAGTTACTTTAGGGCCGATACGCAGTATTTT | CASSYFRADTQYF